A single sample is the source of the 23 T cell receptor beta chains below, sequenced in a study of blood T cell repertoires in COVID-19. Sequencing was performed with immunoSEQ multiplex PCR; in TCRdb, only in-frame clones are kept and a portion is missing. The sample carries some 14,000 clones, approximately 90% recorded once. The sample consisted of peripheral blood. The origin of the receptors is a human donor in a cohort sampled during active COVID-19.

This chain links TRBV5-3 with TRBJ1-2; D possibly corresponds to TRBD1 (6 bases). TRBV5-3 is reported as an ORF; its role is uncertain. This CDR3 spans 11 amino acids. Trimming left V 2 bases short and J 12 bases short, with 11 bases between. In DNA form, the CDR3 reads TGTGCCAGAAGCTTAACAGGGAGTAACACCTTC. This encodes CARSLTGSNTF.

CDR3 DNA: TGCGCCAGCAGCCGGCTACAGGGATCGAACACTGAAGCTTTCTTT. Amino acid sequence: CASSRLQGSNTEAFF. This sequence joins TRBV5-1 and TRBJ1-1; maybe TRBD1 (6 bases). V was shortened by 4 bases and J by 1 base, with 14 bases between the two germline ends. This CDR3 is built from 15 residues. From germline, CDR1 is SGHRS and CDR2 YFSETQ.

CDR3 amino acids: CASTPDRGLQETQYF. The CDR3, as DNA: TGTGCCAGCACTCCGGACAGGGGGCTCCAAGAGACCCAGTACTTC. This chain joins TRBV7-2 and TRBJ2-5; 11 bases align to TRBD1. This CDR3 has 15 amino acids. Per germline, CDR1 SGHTA and CDR2 FQGNSA. Germline trimming cut 7 bases from V and 1 base from J; bases unmatched to any gene: 5.

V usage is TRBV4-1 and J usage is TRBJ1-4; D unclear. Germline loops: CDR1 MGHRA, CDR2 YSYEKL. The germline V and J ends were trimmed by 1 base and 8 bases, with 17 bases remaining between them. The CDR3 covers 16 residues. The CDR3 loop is CASSQVVMGFLEKLFF. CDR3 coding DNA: TGCGCCAGCAGCCAAGTAGTCATGGGCTTCTTGGAAAAACTGTTTTTT.

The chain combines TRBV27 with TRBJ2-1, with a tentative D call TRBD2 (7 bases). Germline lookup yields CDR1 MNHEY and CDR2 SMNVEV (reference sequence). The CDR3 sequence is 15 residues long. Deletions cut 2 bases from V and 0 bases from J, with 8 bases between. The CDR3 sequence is CASSLAGASYNEQFF. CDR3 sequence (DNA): TGTGCCAGCAGTTTAGCGGGGGCCTCCTACAATGAGCAGTTCTTC.

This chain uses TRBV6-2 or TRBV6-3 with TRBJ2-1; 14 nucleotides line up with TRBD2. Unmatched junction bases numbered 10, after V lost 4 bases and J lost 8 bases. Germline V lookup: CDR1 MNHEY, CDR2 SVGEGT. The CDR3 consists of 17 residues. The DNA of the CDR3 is TGTGCCAGCAGTTCGTCGACTAGCGGGGGGGCCAGGGATGAGCAGTTCTTC. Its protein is CASSSSTSGGARDEQFF.

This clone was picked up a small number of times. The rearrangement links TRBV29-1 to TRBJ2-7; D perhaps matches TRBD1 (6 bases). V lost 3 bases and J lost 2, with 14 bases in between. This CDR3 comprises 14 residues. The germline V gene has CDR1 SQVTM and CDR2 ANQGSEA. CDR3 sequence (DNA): TGCAGCGTTGAGAACAGGGCGGCGGCCTACGAGCAGTACTTC. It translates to CSVENRAAAYEQYF.

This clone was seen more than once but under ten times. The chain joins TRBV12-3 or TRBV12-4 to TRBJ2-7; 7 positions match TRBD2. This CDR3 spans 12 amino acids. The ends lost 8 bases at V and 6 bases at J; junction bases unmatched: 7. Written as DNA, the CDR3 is TGTGCCAGCCTCAGGGAGGGTGCCGAGCAGTACTTC. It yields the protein CASLREGAEQYF.

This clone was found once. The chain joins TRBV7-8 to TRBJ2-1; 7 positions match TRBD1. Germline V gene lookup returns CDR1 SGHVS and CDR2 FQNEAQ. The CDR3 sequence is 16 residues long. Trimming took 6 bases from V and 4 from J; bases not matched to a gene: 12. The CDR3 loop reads CASSFSPGTAYNEQFF. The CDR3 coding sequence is TGTGCCAGCAGTTTTAGCCCCGGGACAGCTTACAATGAGCAGTTCTTC.

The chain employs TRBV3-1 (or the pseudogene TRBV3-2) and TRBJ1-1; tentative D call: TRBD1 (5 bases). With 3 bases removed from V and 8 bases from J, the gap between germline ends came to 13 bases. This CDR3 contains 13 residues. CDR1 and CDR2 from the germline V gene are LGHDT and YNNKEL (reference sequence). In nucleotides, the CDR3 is TGTGCCAGCAGCCAGGGAGGGGCGGGGGAAGCTTTCTTT. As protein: CASSQGGAGEAFF.

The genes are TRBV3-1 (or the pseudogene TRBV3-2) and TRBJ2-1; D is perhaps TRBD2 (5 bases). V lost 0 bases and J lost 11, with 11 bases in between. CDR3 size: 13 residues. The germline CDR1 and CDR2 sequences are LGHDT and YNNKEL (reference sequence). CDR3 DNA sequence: TGTGCCAGCAGCCAAGAGGGAGTTGGACAGCAGTTCTTC. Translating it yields CASSQEGVGQQFF.

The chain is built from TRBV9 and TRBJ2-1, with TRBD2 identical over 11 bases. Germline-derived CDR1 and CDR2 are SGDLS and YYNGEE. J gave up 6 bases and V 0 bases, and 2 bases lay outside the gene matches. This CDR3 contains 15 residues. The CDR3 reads CASSVGLAGGNEQFF. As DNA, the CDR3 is TGTGCCAGCAGCGTAGGGCTAGCGGGAGGCAATGAGCAGTTCTTC.

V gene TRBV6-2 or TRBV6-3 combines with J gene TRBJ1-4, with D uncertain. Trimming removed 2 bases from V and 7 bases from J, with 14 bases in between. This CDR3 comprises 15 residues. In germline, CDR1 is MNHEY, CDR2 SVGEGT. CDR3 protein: CASSYRHPRGEKLFF. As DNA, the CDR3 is TGTGCCAGCAGTTACCGACACCCCCGGGGTGAAAAACTGTTTTTT.

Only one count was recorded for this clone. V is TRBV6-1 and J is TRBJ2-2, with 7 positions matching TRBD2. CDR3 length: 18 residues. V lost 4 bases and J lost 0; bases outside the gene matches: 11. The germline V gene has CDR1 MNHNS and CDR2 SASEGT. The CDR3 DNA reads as TGTGCCAGCAGTGGGGGGGGAAGGTTAGACGCGAACACCGGGGAGCTGTTTTTT. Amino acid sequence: CASSGGGRLDANTGELFF.

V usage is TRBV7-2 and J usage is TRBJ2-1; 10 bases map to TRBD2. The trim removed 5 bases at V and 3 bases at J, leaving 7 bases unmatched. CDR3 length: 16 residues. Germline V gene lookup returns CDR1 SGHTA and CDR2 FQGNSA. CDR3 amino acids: CASSLTSGDNYNEQFF. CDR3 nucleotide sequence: TGTGCCAGCAGCCTTACTAGCGGGGACAACTACAATGAGCAGTTCTTC.

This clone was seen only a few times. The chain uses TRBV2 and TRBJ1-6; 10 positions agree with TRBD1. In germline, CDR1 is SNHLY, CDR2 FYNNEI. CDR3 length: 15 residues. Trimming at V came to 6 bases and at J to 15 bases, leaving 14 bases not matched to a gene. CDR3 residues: CASRDFRDRGSSLHF. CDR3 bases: TGTGCCAGCAGAGACTTCCGGGACAGGGGCTCCAGCCTCCACTTT.

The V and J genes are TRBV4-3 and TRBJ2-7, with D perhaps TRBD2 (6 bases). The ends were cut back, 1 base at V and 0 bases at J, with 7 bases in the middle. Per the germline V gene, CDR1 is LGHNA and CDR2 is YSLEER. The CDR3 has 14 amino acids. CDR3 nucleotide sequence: TGCGCCAGCAGCCAAGGCGGGGTCTCCTACGAGCAGTACTTC. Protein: CASSQGGVSYEQYF.

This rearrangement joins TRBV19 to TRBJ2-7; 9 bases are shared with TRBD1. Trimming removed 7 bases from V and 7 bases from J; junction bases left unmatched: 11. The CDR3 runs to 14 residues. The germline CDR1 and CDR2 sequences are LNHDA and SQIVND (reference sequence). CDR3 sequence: CASKAQGAPLEQYF. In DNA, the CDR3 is TGTGCCAGTAAAGCACAGGGGGCGCCCCTTGAGCAGTACTTC.

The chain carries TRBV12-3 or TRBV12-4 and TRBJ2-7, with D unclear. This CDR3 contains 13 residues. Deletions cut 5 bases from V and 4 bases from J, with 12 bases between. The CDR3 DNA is TGTGCCAGCAGTGTCGACACCTATTACGAGCAGTACTTC. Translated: CASSVDTYYEQYF.

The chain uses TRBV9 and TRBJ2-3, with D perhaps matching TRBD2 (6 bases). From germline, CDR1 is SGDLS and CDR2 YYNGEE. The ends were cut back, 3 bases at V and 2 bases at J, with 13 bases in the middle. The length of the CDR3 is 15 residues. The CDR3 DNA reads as TGTGCCAGCAGCGCCAGGCCTAGCGCCACAGATACGCAGTATTTT. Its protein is CASSARPSATDTQYF. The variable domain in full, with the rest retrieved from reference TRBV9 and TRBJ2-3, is DSGVTQTPKHLITATGQRVTLRCSPRSGDLSVYWYQQSLDQGLQFLIQYYNGEERAKGNILERFSAQQFPDLHSELNLSSLELGDSALYFCASSARPSATDTQYFGPGTRLTVL.

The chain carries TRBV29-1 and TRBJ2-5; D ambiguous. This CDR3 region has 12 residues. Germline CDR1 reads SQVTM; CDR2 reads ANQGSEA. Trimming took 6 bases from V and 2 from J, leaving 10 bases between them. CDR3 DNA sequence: TGCAGCGTCCTACCACTACAAGAGACCCAGTACTTC. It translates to CSVLPLQETQYF.

The CDR3 nucleotides are TGTGCCAGCAGTTTGGACAGGGGAAACATTCAGTACTTC. It yields the protein CASSLDRGNIQYF. J is TRBJ2-4 and V is TRBV6-2 or TRBV6-3, with TRBD1 matching 9 bases. V was clipped by 4 bases and J by 6 bases; unmatched bases: 1. Germline V gives CDR1 MNHEY, CDR2 SVGEGT. The CDR3 extends over 13 amino acids.

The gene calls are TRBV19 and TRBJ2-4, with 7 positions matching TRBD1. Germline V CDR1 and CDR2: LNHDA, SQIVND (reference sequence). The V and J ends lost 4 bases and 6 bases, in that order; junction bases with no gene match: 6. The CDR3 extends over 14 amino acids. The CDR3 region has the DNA TGTGCCAGTAGTACGCCGGGACAGAGAAACATTCAGTACTTC. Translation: CASSTPGQRNIQYF.